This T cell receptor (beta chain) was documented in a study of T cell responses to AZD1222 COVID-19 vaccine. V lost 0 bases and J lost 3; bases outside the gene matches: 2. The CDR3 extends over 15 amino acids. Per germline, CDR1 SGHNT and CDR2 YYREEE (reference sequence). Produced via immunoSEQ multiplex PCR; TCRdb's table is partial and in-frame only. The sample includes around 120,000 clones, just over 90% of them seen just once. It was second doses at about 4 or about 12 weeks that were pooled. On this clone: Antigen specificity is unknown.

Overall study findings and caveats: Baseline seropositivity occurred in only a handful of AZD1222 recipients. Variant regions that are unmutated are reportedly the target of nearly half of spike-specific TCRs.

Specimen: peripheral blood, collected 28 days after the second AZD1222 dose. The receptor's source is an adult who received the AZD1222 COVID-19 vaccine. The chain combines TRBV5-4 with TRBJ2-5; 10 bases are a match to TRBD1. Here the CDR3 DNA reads TGTGCCAGCAGCTTGGGACAGGGGGCGAAAGAGACCCAGTACTTC. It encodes CASSLGQGAKETQYF.